Reported below is one T cell receptor beta chain. The study ran its PCR with 60 Vbeta and 13 Jbeta primers. Profiling relied on immunoSEQ multiplex PCR, and the TCRdb table lists in-frame clones only, not all of them. The table lists approximately 140,000 clones, roughly three quarters of them singletons. The CDR3 is 14 amino acids. Germline V lookup: CDR1 SNHLY, CDR2 FYNNEI. Between the trimmed V and J ends, which lost 4 bases and 3 bases, there was a span of 10 bases. The data were taken from a study of cytomegalovirus exposure and HLA in healthy donors. The chain recombines TRBV2 with TRBJ1-3; unclear D gene. This clonotype was sampled from a woman aged 40 to 55 in good health and CMV-seronegative. The source material was PBMCs. The CDR3: CASSAGGSGNTIYF. In DNA form, the CDR3 reads TGTGCCAGCAGTGCCGGAGGGAGTGGAAACACCATATATTTT.